This TCR beta chain was captured in a study of STAT5B mutations in CD4+ large granular lymphocyte leukemia (dated by TCRdb to between 2021 and 2024). With regard to the full study: Among the healthy controls, the CDR3 'QG' motif was associated with a particular HLA allele. TCRbeta repertoires of CD4+ T-cell large granular lymphocyte leukemia patients were compared with those of healthy blood donors. Flow cytometry on FACSCanto II or FACSVerse confirmed that purified fractions exceeded 95% purity among lymphocytes.

The paper as a whole reports these results and caveats: CD4-sorted patient repertoires appeared more clonal than healthy CD4+ repertoires, and this difference persisted after removing the putative leukemic clones. Main leukemic clonotypes were private to each patient, although roughly 26% appeared at low frequency in other patients' non-leukemic repertoires. The data were not HLA-matched, and the higher clonality in CD4+ T-LGLL than in CD8+ T-LGLL could be due to the relatively small sample size.

TCRbeta rearrangements were sequenced from genomic DNA using the immunoSEQ assay at survey resolution. In the authors' own workflow: In the TCR sequencing data, the lowest productive clonotype frequency that could be detected was 2.59 x 10-5. Only productive TCRbeta rearrangements, defined as complete and in-frame sequences, were included in the analyses. Simpson clonality, calculated in the immunoSEQ Analyzer version 3.0, was used as the measure of sample clonality. Based on frequency, clones were grouped as very rare, small, medium, large (1-20%) or hyperexpanded (>20%). Generation probabilities were estimated with OLGA 1.2.3, V-gene circos plots were generated with VDJtools, specificities were searched for in VDJdb, and CDR3 motifs were identified with GLIPH. TCRdb holds this immuneACCESS table with in-frame rearrangements only. Some clones are missing; in checked studies, unresolved V genes explain under half, and the rest has no known cause. The DNA was the basis for D and trimming; V, J and clone size are from that table. This sample holds tens of thousands of clones; about 71% were observed only once. The top ten constitute 0.4% to 0.5% of the sample.

About this clone itself: Its antigen is still unknown. No much larger clonotype is one base removed from it; base qualities were not supplied.

The healthy control group was made up of around 34 blood donors, and the Finnish Red Cross blood service supplied their buffy coats. All TCR-sequenced material derived from peripheral blood: patient blood samples and healthy donor buffy coats. Peripheral blood mononuclear cells were isolated by Ficoll-Hypaque gradient centrifugation. CD4+ cells were purified magnetically from the buffy coats of healthy controls. The Gentra Puregene Cell and Tissue kit was used for genomic DNA extraction, and quantification was performed on a Qubit 2.0 fluorometer. Sequencing input: CD4+ T cells from blood buffy coats. The TCR comes from a human donor in good health.

The DNA sequence reads TGTGCCAGCAGTTACGACAACGCGAACACCGGGGAGCTGTTTTTT. The resulting protein is CASSYDNANTGELFF. Here the chain combines TRBV6-5 and TRBJ2-2; a confident D gene designation cannot be given. V loses 2 bases of germline sequence and J loses 0 bases, and the interval between the two ends is 7 bases. As encoded in the germline V gene, CDR1 is MNHEY while CDR2 is SVGAGI. The CDR3, cysteine through phenylalanine, is 15 amino acids long. The only DNA kept is the CDR3, 45 bases in frame from the first base.